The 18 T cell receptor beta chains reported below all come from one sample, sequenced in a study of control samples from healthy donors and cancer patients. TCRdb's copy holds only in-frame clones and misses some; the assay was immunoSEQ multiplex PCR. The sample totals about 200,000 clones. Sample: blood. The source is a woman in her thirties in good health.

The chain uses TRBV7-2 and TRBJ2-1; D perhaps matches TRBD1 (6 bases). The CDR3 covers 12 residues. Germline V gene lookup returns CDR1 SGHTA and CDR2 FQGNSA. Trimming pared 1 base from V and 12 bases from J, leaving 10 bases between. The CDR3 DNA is TGTGCCAGCAGCTTAGACAGGGTAGGGCAGTTCTTC. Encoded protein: CASSLDRVGQFF.

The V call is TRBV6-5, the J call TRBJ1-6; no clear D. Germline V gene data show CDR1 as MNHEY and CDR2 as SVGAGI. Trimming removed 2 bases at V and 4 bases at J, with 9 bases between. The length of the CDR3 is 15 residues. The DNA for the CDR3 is TGTGCCAGCAGTTACGTCCCGGGATATAATTCACCCCTCCACTTT. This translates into CASSYVPGYNSPLHF.

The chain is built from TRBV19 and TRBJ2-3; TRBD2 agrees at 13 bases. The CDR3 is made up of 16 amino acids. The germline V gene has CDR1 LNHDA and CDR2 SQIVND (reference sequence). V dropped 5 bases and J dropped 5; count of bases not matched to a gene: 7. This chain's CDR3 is CASSLLAGGPGDTQYF. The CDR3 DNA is TGTGCCAGTAGTCTACTAGCGGGGGGGCCGGGAGATACGCAGTATTTT.

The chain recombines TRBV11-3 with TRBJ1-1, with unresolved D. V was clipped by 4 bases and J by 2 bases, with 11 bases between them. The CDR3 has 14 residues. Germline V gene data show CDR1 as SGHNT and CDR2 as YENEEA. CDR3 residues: CASSSGQGNTEAFF. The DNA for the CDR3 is TGTGCCAGCAGCTCTGGCCAAGGTAACACTGAAGCTTTCTTT.

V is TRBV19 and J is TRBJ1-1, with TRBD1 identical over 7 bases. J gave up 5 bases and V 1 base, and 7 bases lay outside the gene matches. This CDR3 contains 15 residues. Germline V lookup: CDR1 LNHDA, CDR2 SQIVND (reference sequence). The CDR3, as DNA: TGTGCCAGTAGTATAGGCCCGACAGGGAGGACTGAAGCTTTCTTT. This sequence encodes CASSIGPTGRTEAFF.

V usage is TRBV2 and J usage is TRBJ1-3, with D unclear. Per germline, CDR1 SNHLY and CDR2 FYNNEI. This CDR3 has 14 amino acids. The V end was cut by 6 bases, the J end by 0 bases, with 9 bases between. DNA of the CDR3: TGTGCCAGCAGAGCGTCCTCCTCTGGAAACACCATATATTTT. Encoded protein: CASRASSSGNTIYF.

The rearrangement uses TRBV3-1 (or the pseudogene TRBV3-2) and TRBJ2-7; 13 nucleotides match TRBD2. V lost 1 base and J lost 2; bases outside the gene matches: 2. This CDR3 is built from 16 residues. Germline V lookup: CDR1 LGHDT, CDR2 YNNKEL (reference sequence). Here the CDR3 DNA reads TGTGCCAGCAGCCAAGGGGGACTAGCGGGGACCTACGAGCAGTACTTC. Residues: CASSQGGLAGTYEQYF.

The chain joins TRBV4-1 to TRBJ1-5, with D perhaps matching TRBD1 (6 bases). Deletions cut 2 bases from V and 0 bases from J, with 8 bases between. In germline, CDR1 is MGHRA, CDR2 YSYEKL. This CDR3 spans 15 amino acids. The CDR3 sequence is CASSQTTGSNQPQHF. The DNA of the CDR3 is TGCGCCAGCAGCCAAACGACAGGTAGCAATCAGCCCCAGCATTTT.

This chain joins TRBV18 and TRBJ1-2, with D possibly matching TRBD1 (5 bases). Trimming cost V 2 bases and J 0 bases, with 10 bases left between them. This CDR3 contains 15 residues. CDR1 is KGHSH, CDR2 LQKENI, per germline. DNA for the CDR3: TGTGCCAGCTCACCAGGTTTGGGGCCTAACTATGGCTACACCTTC. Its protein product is CASSPGLGPNYGYTF.

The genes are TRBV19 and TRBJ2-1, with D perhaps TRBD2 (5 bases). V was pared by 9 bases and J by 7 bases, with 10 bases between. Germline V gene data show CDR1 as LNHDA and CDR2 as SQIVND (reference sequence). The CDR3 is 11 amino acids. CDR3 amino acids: CASSPGNEQFF. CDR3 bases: TGTGCCAGCAGTCCGGGAAATGAGCAGTTCTTC.

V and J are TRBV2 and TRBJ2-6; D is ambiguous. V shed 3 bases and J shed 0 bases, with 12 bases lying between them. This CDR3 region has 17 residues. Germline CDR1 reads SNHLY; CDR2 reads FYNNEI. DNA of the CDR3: TGTGCCAGCAGTGAGATGGGCTGGGGCTCTGGGGCCAACGTCCTGACTTTC. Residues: CASSEMGWGSGANVLTF. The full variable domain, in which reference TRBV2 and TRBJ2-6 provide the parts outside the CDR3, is EPEVTQTPSHQVTQMGQEVILRCVPISNHLYFYWYRQILGQKVEFLVSFYNNEISEKSEIFDDQFSVERPDGSNFTLKIRSTKLEDSAMYFCASSEMGWGSGANVLTFGAGSRLTVL.

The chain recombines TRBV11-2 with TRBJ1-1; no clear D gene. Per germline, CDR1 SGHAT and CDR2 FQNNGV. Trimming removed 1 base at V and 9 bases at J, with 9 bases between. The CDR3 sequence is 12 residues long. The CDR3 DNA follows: TGTGCCAGCAGCTTAGCCGCCCAGAAAGCTTTCTTT. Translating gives CASSLAAQKAFF.

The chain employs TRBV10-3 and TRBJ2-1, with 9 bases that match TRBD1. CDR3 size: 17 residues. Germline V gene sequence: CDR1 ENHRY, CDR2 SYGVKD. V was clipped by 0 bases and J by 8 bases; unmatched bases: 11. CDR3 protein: CAISESIGTGQGDEQFF. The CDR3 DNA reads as TGTGCCATCAGTGAGTCGATAGGGACAGGGCAAGGGGATGAGCAGTTCTTC.

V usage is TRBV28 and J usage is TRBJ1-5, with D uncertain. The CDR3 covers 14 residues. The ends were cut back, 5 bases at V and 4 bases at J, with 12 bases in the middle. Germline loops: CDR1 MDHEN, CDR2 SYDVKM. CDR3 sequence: CASSSSRRNQPQHF. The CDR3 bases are TGTGCCAGCAGTAGTTCCCGACGAAATCAGCCCCAGCATTTT.

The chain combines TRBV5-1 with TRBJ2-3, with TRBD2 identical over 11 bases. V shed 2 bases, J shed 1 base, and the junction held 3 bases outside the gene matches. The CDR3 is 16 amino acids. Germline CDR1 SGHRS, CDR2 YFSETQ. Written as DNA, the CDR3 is TGCGCCAGCAGCTTCCCGACTAGCGGGGGCACAGATACGCAGTATTTT. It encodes CASSFPTSGGTDTQYF.

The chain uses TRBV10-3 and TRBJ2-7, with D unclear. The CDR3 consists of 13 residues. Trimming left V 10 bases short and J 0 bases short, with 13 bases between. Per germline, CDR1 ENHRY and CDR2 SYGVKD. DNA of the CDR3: TGTGCCACTTTCGACGGTAGCTCCTACGAGCAGTACTTC. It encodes CATFDGSSYEQYF.

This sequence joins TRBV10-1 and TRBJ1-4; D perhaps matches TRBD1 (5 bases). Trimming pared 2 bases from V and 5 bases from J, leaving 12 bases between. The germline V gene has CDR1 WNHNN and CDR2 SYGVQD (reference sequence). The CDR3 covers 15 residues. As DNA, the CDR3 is TGCGCCAGCAGTGAGGCCCGGGACGGCAATGAAAAACTGTTTTTT. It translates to CASSEARDGNEKLFF.

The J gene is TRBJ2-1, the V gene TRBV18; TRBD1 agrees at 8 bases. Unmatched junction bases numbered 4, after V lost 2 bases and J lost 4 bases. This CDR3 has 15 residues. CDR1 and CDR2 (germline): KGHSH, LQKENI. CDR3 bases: TGTGCCAGCTCACCAGCTGGACAGGGATACAATGAGCAGTTCTTC. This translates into CASSPAGQGYNEQFF.